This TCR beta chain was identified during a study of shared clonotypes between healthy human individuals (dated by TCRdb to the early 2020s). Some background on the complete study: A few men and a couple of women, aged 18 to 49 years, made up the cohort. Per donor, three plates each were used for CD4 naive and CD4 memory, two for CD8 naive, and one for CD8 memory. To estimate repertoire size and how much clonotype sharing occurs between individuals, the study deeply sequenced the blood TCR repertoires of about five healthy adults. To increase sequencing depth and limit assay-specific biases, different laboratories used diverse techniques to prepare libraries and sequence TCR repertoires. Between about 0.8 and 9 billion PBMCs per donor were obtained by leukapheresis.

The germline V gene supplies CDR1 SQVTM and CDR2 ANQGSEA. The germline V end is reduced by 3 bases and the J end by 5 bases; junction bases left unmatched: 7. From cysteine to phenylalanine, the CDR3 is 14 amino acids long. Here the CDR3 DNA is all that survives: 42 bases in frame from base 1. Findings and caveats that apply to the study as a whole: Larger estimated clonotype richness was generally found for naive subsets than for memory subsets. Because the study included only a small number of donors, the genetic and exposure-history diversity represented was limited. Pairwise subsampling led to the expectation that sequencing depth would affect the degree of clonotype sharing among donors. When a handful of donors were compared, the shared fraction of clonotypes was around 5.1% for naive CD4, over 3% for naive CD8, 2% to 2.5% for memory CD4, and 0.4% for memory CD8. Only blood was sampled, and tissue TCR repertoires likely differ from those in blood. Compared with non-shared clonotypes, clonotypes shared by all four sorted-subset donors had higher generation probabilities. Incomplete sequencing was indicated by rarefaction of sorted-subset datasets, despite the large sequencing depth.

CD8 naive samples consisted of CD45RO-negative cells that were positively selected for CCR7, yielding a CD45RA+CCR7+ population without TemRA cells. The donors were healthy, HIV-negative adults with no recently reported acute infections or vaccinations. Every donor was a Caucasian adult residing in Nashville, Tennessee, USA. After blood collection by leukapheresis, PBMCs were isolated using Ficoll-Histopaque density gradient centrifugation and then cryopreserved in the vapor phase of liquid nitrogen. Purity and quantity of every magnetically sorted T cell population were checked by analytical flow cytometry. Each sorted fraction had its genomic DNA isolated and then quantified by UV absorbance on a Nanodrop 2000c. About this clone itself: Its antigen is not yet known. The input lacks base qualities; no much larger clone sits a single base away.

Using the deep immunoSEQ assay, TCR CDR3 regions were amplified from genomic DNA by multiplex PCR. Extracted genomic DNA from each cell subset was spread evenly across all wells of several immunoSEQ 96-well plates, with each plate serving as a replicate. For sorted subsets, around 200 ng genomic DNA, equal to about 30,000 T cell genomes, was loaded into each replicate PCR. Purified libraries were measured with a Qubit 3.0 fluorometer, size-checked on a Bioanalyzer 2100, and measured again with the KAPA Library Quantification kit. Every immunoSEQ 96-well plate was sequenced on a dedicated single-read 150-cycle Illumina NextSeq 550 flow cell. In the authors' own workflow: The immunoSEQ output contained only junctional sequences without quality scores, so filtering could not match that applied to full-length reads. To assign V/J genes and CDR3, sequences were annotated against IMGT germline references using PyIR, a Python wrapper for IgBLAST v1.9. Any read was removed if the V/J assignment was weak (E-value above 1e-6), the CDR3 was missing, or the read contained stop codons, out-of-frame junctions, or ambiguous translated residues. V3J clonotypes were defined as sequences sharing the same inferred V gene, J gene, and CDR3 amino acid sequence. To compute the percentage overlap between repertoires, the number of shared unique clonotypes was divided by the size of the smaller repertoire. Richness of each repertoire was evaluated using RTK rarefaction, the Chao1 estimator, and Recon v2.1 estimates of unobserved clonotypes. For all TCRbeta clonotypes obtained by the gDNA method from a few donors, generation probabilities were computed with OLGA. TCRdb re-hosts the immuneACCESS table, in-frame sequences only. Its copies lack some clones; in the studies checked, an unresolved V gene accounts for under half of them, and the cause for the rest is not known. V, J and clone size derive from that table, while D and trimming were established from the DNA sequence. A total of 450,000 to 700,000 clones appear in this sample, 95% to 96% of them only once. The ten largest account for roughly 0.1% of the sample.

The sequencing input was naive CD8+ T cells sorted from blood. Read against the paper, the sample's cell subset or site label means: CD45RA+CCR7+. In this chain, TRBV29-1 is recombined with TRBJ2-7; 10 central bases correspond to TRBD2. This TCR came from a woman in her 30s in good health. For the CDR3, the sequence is CSVEGLAGDHEQYF. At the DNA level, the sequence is TGCAGCGTTGAGGGGCTAGCGGGAGACCACGAGCAGTACTTC.